This entry lists 5 T cell receptor beta chains sequenced from one sample in a study of Ad26.COV2.S vaccination and SARS-CoV-2 variants. Treatment reported: around 19 received Ad26.COV2.S at low or high dose, single or two shots; about five received placebo; per-sample allocation not given. The samples were gathered on day 63 after the first injection of vaccine or placebo. TCRdb's table, derived via immunoSEQ multiplex PCR, lists solely in-frame clones and lacks some. The table records fewer than 600,000 clones, about 88% of them present only once. The specimen was peripheral blood, collected in a trial of Ad26.COV2.S vaccine versus placebo. Source of these receptors: a person between 18 and 65 years old who received the Ad26.COV2.S COVID-19 vaccine or a placebo.

The J gene is TRBJ2-1, the V gene TRBV9; 10 bases line up with TRBD2. The CDR3 contains 16 residues. The V gene's germline CDR1 is SGDLS and CDR2 YYNGEE. The V gene end was trimmed by 0 bases and the J gene end by 4 bases; junction bases not matched to a gene: 4. For the CDR3, the DNA is TGTGCCAGCAGCGTAGGGAGGACTAGCGGATACAATGAGCAGTTCTTC. It codes for CASSVGRTSGYNEQFF.

The chain is built from TRBV28 and TRBJ1-2; D unresolved. CDR3 size: 13 residues. Germline lookup yields CDR1 MDHEN and CDR2 SYDVKM. V lost 6 bases, J lost 5 bases, and 13 bases lay in between. CDR3: CASSSTGRYGYTF. The CDR3 DNA reads TGTGCCAGCAGCTCGACGGGGAGGTATGGCTACACCTTC.

The chain recombines TRBV12-3 or TRBV12-4 with TRBJ2-7; D not certain. The CDR3 contains 12 residues. V lost 7 bases and J lost 4, with 11 bases in between. The CDR3 nucleotides are TGTGCCAGCACACGATCACAGTACGAGCAGTACTTC. The encoded protein is CASTRSQYEQYF.

This chain links TRBV5-1 with TRBJ2-3, with unresolved D. The CDR3 consists of 15 residues. Germline lookup yields CDR1 SGHRS and CDR2 YFSETQ. V was pared by 4 bases and J by 1 base, with 13 bases between. The CDR3 spells CASSPRSLGTDTQYF. CDR3 sequence (DNA): TGCGCCAGCAGCCCCCGTTCCCTGGGCACAGATACGCAGTATTTT.

This clone appeared a single time. The junction differs from germline at one of its ends, possibly a read error. The chain employs TRBV7-7 and TRBJ2-2; tentatively, D is TRBD1 (6 bases). Per germline, CDR1 SSHAT and CDR2 FNYEAQ (reference sequence). CDR3 length: 15 amino acids. The CDR3 nucleotides are TGTGCTAGCAGCTTACTCTCAGGGGAAACCGGGGAGCTGTTTTTT. Translated: CASSLLSGETGELFF.